The T cell receptor beta chain described here comes from a study of shared clonotypes between healthy human individuals. The repertoire was sequenced with immunoSEQ multiplex PCR; TCRdb's copy has only in-frame clones and lacks some. There are around 2,000,000 clones in the sample; 85% to 95% occur only once, and 0.13% lies in the top ten. The V gene lost 2 bases and the J gene lost 10 bases, with 12 bases spanning the gap. CDR1 and CDR2 (germline): SGHTA, FQGNSA. The CDR3 is 13 amino acids. The source material was naive CD4+ T cells sorted from blood. The subset is: CD45RA+ positively selected. This rearrangement joins TRBV7-2 to TRBJ2-1; D unclear. This clonotype originated in a man younger than 30 in good health. CDR3 loop: CASSLFGPREQFF. DNA of the CDR3: TGTGCCAGCAGCTTATTTGGTCCCCGGGAGCAGTTCTTC.